The rows below give T cell receptor beta chains drawn from one sample of a study of cytomegalovirus exposure and HLA in healthy donors. Clones were read by immunoSEQ multiplex PCR, and TCRdb kept only the in-frame ones, dropping some. The sample spans approximately 130,000 clones; the ten largest clones claim 2%. The sample was PBMCs. The receptors come from an older woman in good health and CMV-seronegative. CDR3s include the opening cysteine and the closing phenylalanine or tryptophan. Each record gives: D gene, V gene, clone size, CDR3 length, J gene, CDR3 protein, CDR3 DNA. D genes are given only for firm matches. The size entry is marked missing in some rows and otherwise reads once, few, many or a size class.

D gene: TRBD1
V gene: TRBV7-9
clone size: NA
CDR3 length: 15
J gene: TRBJ1-2
CDR3 protein: CASSKQGQAEYGYTF
CDR3 DNA: TGTGCCAGCAGTAAACAGGGACAGGCTGAGTATGGCTACACCTTC

D gene: TRBD2
V gene: TRBV7-7
clone size: NA
CDR3 length: 14
J gene: TRBJ2-1
CDR3 protein: CASSPGREVGEQFF
CDR3 DNA: TGTGCTAGCAGCCCGGGACGGGAGGTAGGTGAGCAGTTCTTC

D gene: NA
V gene: TRBV7-9
clone size: NA
CDR3 length: 16
J gene: TRBJ1-1
CDR3 protein: CASSPPPRETNTEAFF
CDR3 DNA: TGTGCCAGCAGCCCACCCCCCAGGGAAACGAACACTGAAGCTTTCTTT

D gene: TRBD2
V gene: TRBV2
clone size: NA
CDR3 length: 15
J gene: TRBJ2-1
CDR3 protein: CASSGTSGRNNEQFF
CDR3 DNA: TGTGCCAGCAGTGGGACTAGCGGGAGGAACAATGAGCAGTTCTTC

D gene: TRBD2
V gene: TRBV7-9
clone size: NA
CDR3 length: 14
J gene: TRBJ2-7
CDR3 protein: CASSETSGVYEQYF
CDR3 DNA: TGTGCCAGCAGCGAGACTAGCGGAGTCTACGAGCAGTACTTC

D gene: NA
V gene: TRBV19
clone size: NA
CDR3 length: 12
J gene: TRBJ2-5
CDR3 protein: CASTAGQETQYF
CDR3 DNA: TGTGCCAGTACGGCAGGGCAAGAGACCCAGTACTTC

D gene: TRBD2
V gene: TRBV5-1
clone size: NA
CDR3 length: 15
J gene: TRBJ2-1
CDR3 protein: CASSAQGLEFNEQFF
CDR3 DNA: TGCGCCAGCAGCGCCCAGGGACTAGAGTTTAATGAGCAGTTCTTC

D gene: NA
V gene: TRBV9
clone size: NA
CDR3 length: 15
J gene: TRBJ2-7
CDR3 protein: CASSVTAGLPYEQYF
CDR3 DNA: TGTGCCAGCAGCGTAACTGCGGGATTACCCTACGAGCAGTACTTC

D gene: TRBD2
V gene: TRBV6-6
clone size: NA
CDR3 length: 13
J gene: TRBJ2-7
CDR3 protein: CASNLAGVVEQYF
CDR3 DNA: TGTGCCAGCAACCTAGCGGGGGTGGTCGAGCAGTACTTC

D gene: NA
V gene: TRBV2
clone size: NA
CDR3 length: 15
J gene: TRBJ1-6
CDR3 protein: CASSESSSRNSPLHF
CDR3 DNA: TGTGCCAGCAGTGAATCATCTAGTAGGAATTCACCCCTCCACTTT

D gene: NA
V gene: TRBV7-9
clone size: NA
CDR3 length: 16
J gene: TRBJ2-7
CDR3 protein: CASSPRGTSDPYEQYF
CDR3 DNA: TGTGCCAGCAGCCCCAGGGGAACTAGCGACCCCTACGAGCAGTACTTC

D gene: TRBD1
V gene: TRBV19
clone size: NA
CDR3 length: 13
J gene: TRBJ2-4
CDR3 protein: CASTQTSGTGLYF
CDR3 DNA: TGTGCCAGTACCCAGACGTCCGGGACAGGGTTGTACTTC

D gene: TRBD1
V gene: TRBV5-1
clone size: NA
CDR3 length: 13
J gene: TRBJ2-7
CDR3 protein: CASSSGQTYEQYF
CDR3 DNA: TGCGCCAGCAGCTCGGGACAGACCTACGAGCAGTACTTC

D gene: NA
V gene: TRBV2
clone size: NA
CDR3 length: 13
J gene: TRBJ2-7
CDR3 protein: CASQLGLLYEQYF
CDR3 DNA: TGTGCCAGCCAGCTGGGACTTCTCTACGAGCAGTACTTC

D gene: NA
V gene: TRBV4-2
clone size: NA
CDR3 length: 17
J gene: TRBJ2-6
CDR3 protein: CASSQENAGSGANVLTF
CDR3 DNA: TGTGCCAGCAGCCAAGAAAATGCGGGGTCTGGGGCCAACGTCCTGACTTTC

D gene: NA
V gene: TRBV5-1
clone size: NA
CDR3 length: 13
J gene: TRBJ2-5
CDR3 protein: CASSFQGGETQYF
CDR3 DNA: TGCGCCAGCAGCTTTCAGGGTGGAGAGACCCAGTACTTC

D gene: NA
V gene: TRBV5-1
clone size: NA
CDR3 length: 14
J gene: TRBJ2-7
CDR3 protein: CASSPIGAHYEQYF
CDR3 DNA: TGCGCCAGCAGCCCTATAGGGGCGCACTACGAGCAGTACTTC

D gene: NA
V gene: TRBV5-1
clone size: NA
CDR3 length: 13
J gene: TRBJ1-1
CDR3 protein: CASSLDGGTEAFF
CDR3 DNA: TGCGCCAGCAGCCTCGACGGGGGGACTGAAGCTTTCTTT

D gene: NA
V gene: TRBV28
clone size: NA
CDR3 length: 16
J gene: TRBJ1-1
CDR3 protein: CASSPLGGVMNTEAFF
CDR3 DNA: TGTGCCAGCAGTCCCCTCGGCGGCGTCATGAACACTGAAGCTTTCTTT

D gene: NA
V gene: TRBV2
clone size: NA
CDR3 length: 16
J gene: TRBJ2-7
CDR3 protein: CASSEAPTGWGGEQYF
CDR3 DNA: TGTGCCAGCAGTGAAGCTCCTACAGGGTGGGGTGGCGAGCAGTACTTC

D gene: NA
V gene: TRBV11-2
clone size: NA
CDR3 length: 16
J gene: TRBJ2-4
CDR3 protein: CASSPRTDPSLDIQYF
CDR3 DNA: TGTGCCAGCAGCCCACGGACAGACCCCTCCTTAGACATTCAGTACTTC

D gene: NA
V gene: TRBV10-1
clone size: NA
CDR3 length: 13
J gene: TRBJ2-7
CDR3 protein: CASSESSRHEQYF
CDR3 DNA: TGCGCCAGCAGTGAATCTTCGCGGCACGAGCAGTACTTC

D gene: NA
V gene: TRBV12-1
clone size: NA
CDR3 length: 14
J gene: TRBJ1-1
CDR3 protein: CASSFVSRGCEAFF
CDR3 DNA: TGTGCCAGCAGCTTTGTATCCAGGGGCTGTGAAGCTTTCTTT

D gene: NA
V gene: TRBV2
clone size: NA
CDR3 length: 15
J gene: TRBJ2-3
CDR3 protein: CASSVGGGGTDTQYF
CDR3 DNA: TGTGCCAGCAGTGTAGGAGGGGGCGGCACAGATACGCAGTATTTT

D gene: NA
V gene: TRBV13
clone size: NA
CDR3 length: 14
J gene: TRBJ1-1
CDR3 protein: CASSLGDTNTEAFF
CDR3 DNA: TGTGCCAGCAGCTTAGGAGACACGAACACTGAAGCTTTCTTT

D gene: NA
V gene: TRBV7-3
clone size: medium-sized
CDR3 length: 17
J gene: TRBJ1-5
CDR3 protein: CASSPFPAAGCNQPQHF
CDR3 DNA: TGTGCCAGCAGCCCGTTTCCGGCGGCAGGGTGCAATCAGCCCCAGCATTTT

D gene: NA
V gene: TRBV27
clone size: NA
CDR3 length: 15
J gene: TRBJ2-1
CDR3 protein: CASSTRGWGYNEQFF
CDR3 DNA: TGTGCCAGCAGTACAAGGGGGTGGGGATACAATGAGCAGTTCTTC

D gene: TRBD1
V gene: TRBV28
clone size: NA
CDR3 length: 15
J gene: TRBJ1-5
CDR3 protein: CASSQTGGGNQPQHF
CDR3 DNA: TGTGCCAGCAGTCAGACAGGGGGCGGGAATCAGCCCCAGCATTTT

D gene: NA
V gene: TRBV5-8
clone size: NA
CDR3 length: 17
J gene: TRBJ1-3
CDR3 protein: CASSPKGLTLEGNTIYF
CDR3 DNA: TGTGCCAGCAGCCCTAAGGGACTGACCCTTGAAGGAAACACCATATATTTT

D gene: TRBD1
V gene: TRBV29-1
clone size: NA
CDR3 length: 14
J gene: TRBJ2-7
CDR3 protein: CSVEGTGGSYEQYF
CDR3 DNA: TGCAGCGTGGAGGGGACAGGTGGTAGCTACGAGCAGTACTTC

D gene: NA
V gene: TRBV19
clone size: NA
CDR3 length: 14
J gene: TRBJ2-2
CDR3 protein: CASRGTQNTGELFF
CDR3 DNA: TGTGCCAGTAGAGGGACTCAAAACACCGGGGAGCTGTTTTTT

D gene: TRBD1
V gene: TRBV11-2
clone size: NA
CDR3 length: 16
J gene: TRBJ1-2
CDR3 protein: CASSLGGTASNYGYTF
CDR3 DNA: TGTGCCAGCAGCTTAGGTGGGACAGCTTCTAACTATGGCTACACCTTC

D gene: TRBD1
V gene: TRBV19
clone size: NA
CDR3 length: 14
J gene: TRBJ1-2
CDR3 protein: CASSIVGQVLGYTF
CDR3 DNA: TGTGCCAGTAGTATCGTGGGACAGGTCCTTGGCTACACCTTC

D gene: TRBD1
V gene: TRBV6-6
clone size: NA
CDR3 length: 13
J gene: TRBJ1-2
CDR3 protein: CASRRQGSYGYTF
CDR3 DNA: TGTGCCAGCAGAAGACAGGGATCCTATGGCTACACCTTC

D gene: TRBD1
V gene: TRBV5-8
clone size: NA
CDR3 length: 15
J gene: TRBJ1-6
CDR3 protein: CASSWDSVNNSPLHF
CDR3 DNA: TGTGCCAGCAGCTGGGACAGCGTTAATAATTCACCCCTCCACTTT

D gene: TRBD2
V gene: TRBV7-3
clone size: NA
CDR3 length: 19
J gene: TRBJ2-3
CDR3 protein: CASSFTTGTSGRLTDTQYF
CDR3 DNA: TGTGCCAGCAGCTTCACCACCGGGACTAGCGGGAGGTTGACAGATACGCAGTATTTT

D gene: TRBD2
V gene: TRBV27
clone size: NA
CDR3 length: 13
J gene: TRBJ2-1
CDR3 protein: CASSTSGANEQFF
CDR3 DNA: TGTGCCAGCAGCACTAGCGGTGCCAATGAGCAGTTCTTC

D gene: NA
V gene: TRBV7-9
clone size: NA
CDR3 length: 13
J gene: TRBJ2-7
CDR3 protein: CASRQTGPYEQYF
CDR3 DNA: TGTGCCAGCAGGCAGACAGGACCCTACGAGCAGTACTTC

D gene: NA
V gene: TRBV27
clone size: NA
CDR3 length: 15
J gene: TRBJ2-2
CDR3 protein: CASSFSPRQAGELFF
CDR3 DNA: TGTGCCAGCAGTTTCAGTCCTAGACAGGCCGGGGAGCTGTTTTTT

D gene: TRBD2
V gene: TRBV7-2
clone size: NA
CDR3 length: 14
J gene: TRBJ2-1
CDR3 protein: CASEGLAGYNEQFF
CDR3 DNA: TGTGCCAGCGAAGGACTAGCGGGTTATAATGAGCAGTTCTTC

D gene: NA
V gene: TRBV28
clone size: NA
CDR3 length: 15
J gene: TRBJ2-6
CDR3 protein: CASSLQFSGANVLTF
CDR3 DNA: TGTGCCAGCAGTTTACAGTTCTCTGGGGCCAACGTCCTGACTTTC

D gene: TRBD2
V gene: TRBV19
clone size: NA
CDR3 length: 17
J gene: TRBJ2-5
CDR3 protein: CASSRTLIPGGQETQYF
CDR3 DNA: TGTGCCAGTAGCCGCACGCTTATTCCGGGGGGCCAAGAGACCCAGTACTTC

D gene: NA
V gene: TRBV14
clone size: NA
CDR3 length: 16
J gene: TRBJ1-6
CDR3 protein: CASSQTGSLLLSPLHF
CDR3 DNA: TGTGCCAGCAGTCAGACAGGATCCTTGCTCCTTTCACCCCTCCACTTT

D gene: NA
V gene: TRBV5-1
clone size: NA
CDR3 length: 13
J gene: TRBJ1-1
CDR3 protein: CASSPDSNTEAFF
CDR3 DNA: TGCGCCAGCAGTCCAGACAGTAACACTGAAGCTTTCTTT